This T cell receptor (beta chain) was sequenced for a study of long-term antiretroviral therapy in people with HIV. Study-wide context: It was about a decade before the 2015 immediate-ART recommendation that the earliest samples were taken. Findings and caveats of the study: Pre-ART clonal expansions dominated every time point's repertoire. Diversity went up after ART and still fell short of transplant donor controls.

About this clone itself: Its antigen is not known. Relative to the germline gene, one junction end is altered; a read error may explain this.

At survey level, the immunoSEQ assay was run in its v3.0 version. Clones were read by immunoSEQ multiplex PCR, and TCRdb kept only the in-frame ones, dropping some. The sample yields approximately 33,000 clones, about four fifths seen once. The CDR3 contains 8 residues. Germline CDR1 is DFQATT and CDR2 is SNEGSKA (reference sequence). This sequence originates from a young man with HIV. This specimen consisted of unsorted PBMCs, obtained 0.4 years before starting antiretroviral therapy. The chain has TRBV20-1 and TRBJ2-7; D is perhaps TRBD2 (5 bases). The CDR3 bases are TGCAGTGCTGGCCTCCGGGAATTC. This gives the protein CSAGLREF.